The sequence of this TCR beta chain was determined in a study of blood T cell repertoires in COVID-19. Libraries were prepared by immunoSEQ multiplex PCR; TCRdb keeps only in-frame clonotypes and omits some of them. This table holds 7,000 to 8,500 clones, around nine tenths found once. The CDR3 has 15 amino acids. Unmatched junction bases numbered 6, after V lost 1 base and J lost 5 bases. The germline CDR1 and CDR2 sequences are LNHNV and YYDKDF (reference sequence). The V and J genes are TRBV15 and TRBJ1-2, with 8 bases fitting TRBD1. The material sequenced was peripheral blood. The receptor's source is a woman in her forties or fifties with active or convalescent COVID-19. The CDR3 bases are TGTGCCACCAGCAGAGCTGCAGGGGGCGTATATGGCTACACCTTC. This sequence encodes CATSRAAGGVYGYTF.